The present T cell receptor (beta chain) was sequenced within a study of CD8 T cells in ankylosing spondylitis. Trimming pared 0 bases from V and 1 base from J, leaving 10 bases between. CDR1 is SGHDN, CDR2 FVKESK, per germline. The CDR3 has 16 residues. As for this clonotype: The antigen is unknown.

Study-level results: Among TCR beta sequences, a motif of several highly homologous variants appeared characteristic of ankylosing spondylitis blood. In the blood and synovial fluid of reactive arthritis, some motif variants had been previously reported.

Each CDR3 protein is one row after TCRdb ran MiXCR on the 5' RACE reads. Of a few hundred thousand distinct CDR3 sequences in the sample, 9.5% to 15% are singletons; the top ten hold over 6.5%. Sample: blood, either unsorted or a sorted T cell fraction (not recorded which). The sequence came from a male donor with ankylosing spondylitis. The chain carries TRBV14 and TRBJ2-1, with D perhaps matching TRBD2 (5 bases). The CDR3 nucleotides read TGTGCCAGCAGCCAAGATGGGTCGGGGTCCTACAATGAGCAGTTCTTC. It codes for CASSQDGSGSYNEQFF.